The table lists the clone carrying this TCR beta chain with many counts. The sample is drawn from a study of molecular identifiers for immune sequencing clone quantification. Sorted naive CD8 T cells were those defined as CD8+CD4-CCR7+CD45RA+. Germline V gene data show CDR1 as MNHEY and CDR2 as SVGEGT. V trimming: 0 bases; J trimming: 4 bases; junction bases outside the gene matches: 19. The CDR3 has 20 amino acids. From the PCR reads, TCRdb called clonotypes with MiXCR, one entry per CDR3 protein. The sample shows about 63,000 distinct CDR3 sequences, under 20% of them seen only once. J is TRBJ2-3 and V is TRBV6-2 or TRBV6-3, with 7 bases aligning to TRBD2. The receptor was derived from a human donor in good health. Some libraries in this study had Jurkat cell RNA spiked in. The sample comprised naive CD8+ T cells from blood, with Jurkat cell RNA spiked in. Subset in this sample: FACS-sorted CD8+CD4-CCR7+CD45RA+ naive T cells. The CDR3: CASSYSYQADPGGASDTQYF. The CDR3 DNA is TGTGCCAGCAGTTACTCGTACCAAGCTGATCCGGGAGGAGCGTCAGATACGCAGTATTTT.